This TCR beta chain was sequenced during a study of shared clonotypes between healthy human individuals (dated by TCRdb to the early 2020s). About the investigation overall: The cohort included three men and two women between 18 and 49 years of age. To estimate repertoire size and how much clonotype sharing occurs between individuals, the study deeply sequenced the blood TCR repertoires of about five healthy adults. To increase sequencing depth and limit assay-specific biases, different laboratories used diverse techniques to prepare libraries and sequence TCR repertoires. Per donor, leukapheresis produced somewhere between about 0.94 and 9.5 billion PBMCs. Broad study findings and their caveats: Only blood was sampled, and tissue TCR repertoires likely differ from those in blood. The genetic and exposure-history diversity represented was limited by the small number of donors. Pairwise subsampling indicated that sequencing depth was expected to affect the degree of clonotype sharing among donors.

Using the deep immunoSEQ assay, TCR CDR3 regions were amplified from genomic DNA by multiplex PCR. Extracted genomic DNA from each cell subset was distributed evenly across all wells of several immunoSEQ 96-well plates, and each plate was treated as a replicate. For unsorted PBMC, about 0.3 ug genomic DNA, equal to approximately 30,000 T cell genomes, was loaded into each replicate PCR. Genomic DNA from unsorted PBMC was sequenced over ten immunoSEQ deep assay plates. Purified libraries were measured with a Qubit 3.0 fluorometer, size-checked on a Bioanalyzer 2100, and measured again with the KAPA Library Quantification kit. Each immunoSEQ 96-well plate was sequenced on its own single-read 150-cycle Illumina NextSeq 550 flow cell. On the authors' methods: Because only junctional sequences without quality scores were contained in the immunoSEQ output, filtering matching that applied to full-length reads could not be performed. To assign V/J genes and CDR3, sequences were annotated against IMGT germline references using PyIR, a Python wrapper for IgBLAST v1.9. Reads with weak V/J assignments (E-value above 1e-6), missing CDR3, stop codons, out-of-frame junctions, or ambiguous translated residues were removed. A V3J clonotype was defined by an identical inferred V gene, J gene, and CDR3 amino acid sequence. Percentage overlap between repertoires was computed as shared unique clonotypes divided by the size of the smaller repertoire. RTK rarefaction, the Chao1 estimator, and Recon v2.1 estimates of unobserved clonotypes were used to assess repertoire richness. TCRdb took over this immuneACCESS table, retaining in-frame rearrangements with V and J assigned. Such tables are incomplete; in checked studies, under half of the missing clones stem from an unresolved V gene, and the remainder is unexplained. The DNA gave D and trimming, while V, J and clone size come from that table. For this sample there are about 470,000 clones; roughly 80% appear just once. Of the sample, 13% is held by the ten largest clones.

Turning to this clone: What this receptor recognizes is not known. Per-base qualities were not stored, and no clone one base away is much larger.

The donors were healthy, HIV-negative adults who had no recently reported acute infections or vaccinations. Only Caucasian adults living in Nashville, Tennessee, USA were represented among the donors. For unsorted samples, roughly 91 million PBMCs were counted, and genomic DNA was extracted using the QIAamp DNA Blood Mini kit. After blood collection by leukapheresis, PBMCs were isolated using Ficoll-Histopaque density gradient centrifugation and then cryopreserved in the vapor phase of liquid nitrogen. CDR1 and CDR2 were assigned from the germline V gene (reference sequence) as LNHNV and YYDKDF. The junction carries 13 bases between V and J, which are trimmed by 0 bases and 7 bases respectively. Including cysteine and phenylalanine, the CDR3 has 16 amino acids. Just the 48-base CDR3 DNA is kept, in frame starting at base 1.

The clonotype originates from a woman between 35 and 50 years old in good health. Some clones in this sample may be carry-over from other donors' samples. The rearrangement joined TRBV15 to TRBJ1-6, with TRBD1 as a weak D call on 6 bases. Input material: PBMCs. CDR3 protein: CATSRDFRGRNSPLHF. The DNA sequence is as follows: TGTGCCACCAGCAGAGATTTTAGGGGGAGGAATTCACCCCTCCACTTT.